This T cell receptor (beta chain) was sequenced during a study of control samples from healthy donors and cancer patients. The assay was immunoSEQ multiplex PCR, and TCRdb's table has in-frame clones only and misses some. The profile shows 110,000 to 150,000 clones, about nine tenths of them singletons. In germline, CDR1 is MNHNS, CDR2 SASEGT. The CDR3 length is 15 residues. V lost 2 bases and J 0 bases, leaving 5 bases between the germline ends. This clone was detected a few times. The TCR sequence derives from a man aged 25-40 years in good health. Sequenced input: blood. This chain uses TRBV6-1 with TRBJ2-6; D not resolved. The CDR3 region is CASSESSSGANVLTF. The CDR3 bases are TGTGCCAGCAGTGAATCGAGCTCTGGGGCCAACGTCCTGACTTTC.